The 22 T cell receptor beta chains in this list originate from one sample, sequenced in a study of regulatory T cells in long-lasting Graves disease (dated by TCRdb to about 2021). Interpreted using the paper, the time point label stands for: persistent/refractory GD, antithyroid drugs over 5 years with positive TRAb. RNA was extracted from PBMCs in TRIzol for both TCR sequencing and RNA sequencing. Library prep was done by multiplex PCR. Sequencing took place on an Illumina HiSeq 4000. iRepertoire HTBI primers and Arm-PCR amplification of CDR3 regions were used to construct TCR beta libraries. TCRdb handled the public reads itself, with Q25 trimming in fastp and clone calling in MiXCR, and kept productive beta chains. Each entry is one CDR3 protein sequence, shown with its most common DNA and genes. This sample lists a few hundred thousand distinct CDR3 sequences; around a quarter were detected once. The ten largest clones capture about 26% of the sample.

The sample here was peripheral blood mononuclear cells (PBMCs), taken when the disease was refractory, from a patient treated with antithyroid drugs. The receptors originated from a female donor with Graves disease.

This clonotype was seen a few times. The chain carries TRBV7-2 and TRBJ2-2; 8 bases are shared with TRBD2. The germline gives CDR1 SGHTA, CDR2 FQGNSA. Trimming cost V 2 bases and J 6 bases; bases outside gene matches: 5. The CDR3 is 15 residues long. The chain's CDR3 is CASSLQAGVAGELFF. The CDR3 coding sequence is TGTGCCAGCAGCTTACAAGCGGGAGTCGCCGGGGAGCTGTTTTTT.

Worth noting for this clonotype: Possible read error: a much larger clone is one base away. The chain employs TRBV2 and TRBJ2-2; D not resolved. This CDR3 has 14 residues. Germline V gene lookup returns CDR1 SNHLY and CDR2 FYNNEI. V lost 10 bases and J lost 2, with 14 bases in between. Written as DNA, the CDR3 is TGTGCCAACAAACCTGAACTAAACACCGGGGAGCTGTTTTTT. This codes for CANKPELNTGELFF.

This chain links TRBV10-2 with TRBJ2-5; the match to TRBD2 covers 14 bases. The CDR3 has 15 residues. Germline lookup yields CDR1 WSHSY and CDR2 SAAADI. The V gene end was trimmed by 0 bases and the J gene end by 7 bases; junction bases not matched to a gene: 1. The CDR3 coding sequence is TGCGCCAGCAGTGAGTCCGGACTAGCGGGAGGGACCCAGTACTTC. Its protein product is CASSESGLAGGTQYF.

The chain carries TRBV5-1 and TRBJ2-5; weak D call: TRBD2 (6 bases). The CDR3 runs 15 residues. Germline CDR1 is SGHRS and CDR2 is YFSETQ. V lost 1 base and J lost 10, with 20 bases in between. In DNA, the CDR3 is TGCGCCAGCAGCTTGACCCGGGACTCACCCGGTGGCCAGTACTTC. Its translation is CASSLTRDSPGGQYF.

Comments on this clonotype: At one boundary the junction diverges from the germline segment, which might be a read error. CDR3 sequence reads: CSAQSLGNLYQQYF. The CDR3, as DNA: TGCAGTGCCCAAAGCTTGGGAAACCTCTACCAGCAGTACTTC. V is TRBV20-1 and J is TRBJ2-7; D gene unclear. From germline, CDR1 is DFQATT and CDR2 SNEGSKA (reference sequence). The CDR3 runs to 14 residues.

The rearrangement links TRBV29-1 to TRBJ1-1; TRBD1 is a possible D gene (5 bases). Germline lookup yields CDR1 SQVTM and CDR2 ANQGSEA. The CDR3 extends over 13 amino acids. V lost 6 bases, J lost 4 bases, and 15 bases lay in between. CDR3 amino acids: CSVTDSKATEAFF. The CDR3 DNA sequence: TGCAGCGTGACCGACAGCAAGGCCACTGAAGCTTTCTTT.

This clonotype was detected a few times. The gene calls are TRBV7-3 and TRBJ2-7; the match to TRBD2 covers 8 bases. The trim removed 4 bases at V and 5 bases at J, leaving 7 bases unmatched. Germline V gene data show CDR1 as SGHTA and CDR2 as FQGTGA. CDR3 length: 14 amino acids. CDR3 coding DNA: TGTGCCAGCAGCTCGGGAGCGGGGGCAAACGAGCAGTACTTC. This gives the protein CASSSGAGANEQYF.

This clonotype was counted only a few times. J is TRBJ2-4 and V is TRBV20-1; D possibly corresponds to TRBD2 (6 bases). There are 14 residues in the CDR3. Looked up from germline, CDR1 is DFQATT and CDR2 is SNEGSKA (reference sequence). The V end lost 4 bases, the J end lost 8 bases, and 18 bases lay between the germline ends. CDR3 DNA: TGCAGTGCTATCGTGGGGATGAGGGAGGACATTCAGTACTTC. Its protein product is CSAIVGMREDIQYF.

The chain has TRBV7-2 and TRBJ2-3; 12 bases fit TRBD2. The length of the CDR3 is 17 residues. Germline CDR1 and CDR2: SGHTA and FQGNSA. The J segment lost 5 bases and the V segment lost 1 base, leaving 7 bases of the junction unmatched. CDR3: CASSLEASGRGEDTQYF. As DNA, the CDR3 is TGTGCCAGCAGCTTAGAGGCTAGCGGGAGGGGAGAAGATACGCAGTATTTT.

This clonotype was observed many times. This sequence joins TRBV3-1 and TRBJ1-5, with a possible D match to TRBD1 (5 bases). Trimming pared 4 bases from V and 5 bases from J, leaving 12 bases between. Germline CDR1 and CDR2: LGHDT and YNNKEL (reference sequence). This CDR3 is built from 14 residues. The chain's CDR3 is CASSRTGEHQPQHF. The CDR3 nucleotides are TGTGCCAGCAGCCGAACAGGTGAGCATCAGCCCCAGCATTTT. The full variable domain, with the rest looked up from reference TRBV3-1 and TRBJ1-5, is DTAVSQTPKYLVTQMGNDKSIKCEQNLGHDTMYWYKQDSKKFLKIMFSYNNKELIINETVPNRFSPKSPDKAHLNLHINSLELGDSAVYFCASSRTGEHQPQHFGDGTRLSIL.

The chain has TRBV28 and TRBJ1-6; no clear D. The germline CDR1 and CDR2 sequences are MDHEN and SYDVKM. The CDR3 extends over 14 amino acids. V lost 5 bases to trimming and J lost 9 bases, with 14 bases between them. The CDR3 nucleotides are TGTGCCAGCAGTCCCTTGGGTATCCCTTCACCCCTCCACTTT. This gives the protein CASSPLGIPSPLHF.

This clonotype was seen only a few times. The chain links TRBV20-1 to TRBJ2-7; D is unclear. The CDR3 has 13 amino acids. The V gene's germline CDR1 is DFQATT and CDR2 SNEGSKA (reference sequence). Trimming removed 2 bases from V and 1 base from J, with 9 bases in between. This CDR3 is CSARTSESYEQYF. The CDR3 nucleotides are TGCAGTGCTAGAACGTCTGAATCCTACGAGCAGTACTTC.

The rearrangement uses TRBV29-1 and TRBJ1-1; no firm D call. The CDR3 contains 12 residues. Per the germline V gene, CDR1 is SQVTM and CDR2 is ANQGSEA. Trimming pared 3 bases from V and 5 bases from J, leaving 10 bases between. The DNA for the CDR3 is TGCAGCGTTGATATGGCGGTGACTGAAGCTTTCTTT. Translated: CSVDMAVTEAFF.

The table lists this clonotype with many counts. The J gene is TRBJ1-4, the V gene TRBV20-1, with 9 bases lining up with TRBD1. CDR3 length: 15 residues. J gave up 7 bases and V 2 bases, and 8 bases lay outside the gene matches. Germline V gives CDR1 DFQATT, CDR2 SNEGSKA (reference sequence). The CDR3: CSARPRQGVFEKLFF. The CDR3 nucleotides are TGCAGTGCTAGACCAAGACAGGGGGTCTTTGAAAAACTGTTTTTT.

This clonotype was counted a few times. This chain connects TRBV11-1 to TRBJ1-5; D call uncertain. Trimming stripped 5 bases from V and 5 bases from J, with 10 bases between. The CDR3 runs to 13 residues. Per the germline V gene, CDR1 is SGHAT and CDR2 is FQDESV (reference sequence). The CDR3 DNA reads TGTGCCAGCAGCAGCAGTGCGGATCAGCCCCAGCATTTT. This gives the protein CASSSSADQPQHF.

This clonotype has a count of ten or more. CDR3 residues: CASSPAQGYTGELFF. As DNA, the CDR3 is TGTGCCAGCAGTCCAGCTCAGGGGTACACCGGGGAGCTGTTTTTT. The chain recombines TRBV12-3 or TRBV12-4 with TRBJ2-2; D possibly corresponds to TRBD1 (6 bases). The CDR3 spans 15 residues. With 5 bases removed from V and 3 bases from J, the gap between germline ends came to 13 bases.

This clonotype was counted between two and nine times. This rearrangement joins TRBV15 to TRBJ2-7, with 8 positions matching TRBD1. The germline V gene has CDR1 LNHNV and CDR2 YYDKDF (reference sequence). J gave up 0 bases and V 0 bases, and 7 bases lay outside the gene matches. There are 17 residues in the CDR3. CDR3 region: CATSRDTGQVFSYEQYF. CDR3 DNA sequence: TGTGCCACCAGCAGAGATACGGGACAGGTCTTCTCCTACGAGCAGTACTTC.

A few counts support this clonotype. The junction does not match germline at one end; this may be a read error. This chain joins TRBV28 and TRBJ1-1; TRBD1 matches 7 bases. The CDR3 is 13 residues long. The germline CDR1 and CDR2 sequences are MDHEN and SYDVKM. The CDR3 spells CVSKQGRDTEAFF. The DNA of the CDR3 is TGTGTCAGCAAACAGGGGAGGGACACTGAAGCTTTCTTT.

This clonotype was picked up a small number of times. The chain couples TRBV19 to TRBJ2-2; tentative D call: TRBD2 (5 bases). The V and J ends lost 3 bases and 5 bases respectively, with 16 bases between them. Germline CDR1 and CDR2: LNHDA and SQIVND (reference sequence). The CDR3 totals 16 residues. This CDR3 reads CASSIRTLALTGELFF. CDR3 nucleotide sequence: TGTGCCAGTAGTATTAGGACTCTCGCCCTTACCGGGGAGCTGTTTTTT.

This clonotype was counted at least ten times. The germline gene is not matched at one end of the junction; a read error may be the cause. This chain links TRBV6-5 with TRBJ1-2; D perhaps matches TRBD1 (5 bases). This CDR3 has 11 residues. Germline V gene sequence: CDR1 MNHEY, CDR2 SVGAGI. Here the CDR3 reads CASSNSGGYTF. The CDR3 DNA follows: TGTGCCAGCAGTAACTCAGGGGGCTACACCTTC.

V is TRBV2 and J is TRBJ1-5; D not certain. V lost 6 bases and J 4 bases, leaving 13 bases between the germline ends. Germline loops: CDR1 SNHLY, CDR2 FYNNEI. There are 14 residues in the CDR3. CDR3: CASSQIAVNQPQHF. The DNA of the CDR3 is TGTGCCAGCAGCCAAATCGCAGTGAATCAGCCCCAGCATTTT.

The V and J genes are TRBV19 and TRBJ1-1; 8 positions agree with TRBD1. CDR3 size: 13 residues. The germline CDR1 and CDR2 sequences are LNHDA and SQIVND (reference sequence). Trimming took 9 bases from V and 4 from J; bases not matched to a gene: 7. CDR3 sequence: CARTGGGITEAFF. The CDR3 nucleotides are TGTGCCAGAACAGGGGGGGGTATCACTGAAGCTTTCTTT.